A single sample is the source of the 22 T cell receptor beta chains below, sequenced in a study of tumor-infiltrating lymphocytes in primary liver carcinoma. Unsorted whole blood served as the source of blood RNA, and germline DNA was extracted as well. Using a constant-region primer together with ProtoScript II reverse transcriptase, TCR beta cDNA was made from 500 ng of total RNA. Three nested multiplex PCR rounds, a slightly modified ARM-PCR, produced the libraries for TCR beta. The first two PCR rounds used TRBV1-TRBV30 forward primers with a C-beta reverse primer, about 10 cycles each. TCRdb recomputed calls from the multiplex PCR reads with MiXCR, one row per CDR3 protein. In the table there are approximately 300,000 distinct CDR3 sequences, 65% of which are singletons. Sequenced material: peripheral blood. The origin of the receptors is a man aged 35 to 55 with primary liver carcinoma and hepatitis B virus infection.

About this clonotype: A much bigger clone sits one base away, suggesting this may be a read error. V gene TRBV14 combines with J gene TRBJ2-5, with 7 bases matching TRBD1. The CDR3 is 16 amino acids. The germline V gene has CDR1 SGHDN and CDR2 FVKESK. Here the CDR3 reads CTSSQERTGGRETQYF. As DNA, the CDR3 is TGTACCAGCAGCCAAGAGAGGACAGGTGGTAGAGAGACCCAGTACTTC.

For this clonotype: This sequence may be a read error, since a much larger clone differs from it by one base. J is TRBJ2-7 and V is TRBV11-2; D is perhaps TRBD1 (6 bases). CDR1 is SGHAT, CDR2 FQNNGV, per germline. CDR3 length equals 13 residues. The ends were cut back, 1 base at V and 6 bases at J, with 10 bases in the middle. The DNA for the CDR3 is TGTGCCAGCAGCTTAGGGACAGTGGCCGAGCAGTACTTC. It codes for CASSLGTVAEQYF. The full variable domain, its missing parts supplied by reference TRBV11-2 and TRBJ2-7, is EAGVAQSPRYKIIEKRQSVAFWCNPISGHATLYWYQQILGQGPKLLIQFQNNGVVDDSQLPKDRFSAERLKGVDSTLKIQPAKLEDSAVYLCASSLGTVAEQYFGPGTRLTVT.

The sample holds many counts of this clonotype. V gene TRBV29-1 combines with J gene TRBJ1-3, with TRBD1 as a possible D gene (5 bases). Germline V gives CDR1 SQVTM, CDR2 ANQGSEA. The CDR3 is made up of 13 amino acids. V was shortened by 7 bases and J by 9 bases, with 19 bases between the two germline ends. CDR3 DNA sequence: TGCAGCGGTACCGGGACCCAGGGTAGCACCATATATTTT. It encodes CSGTGTQGSTIYF.

About this clonotype: This clone may be a read error of a much larger clone one base away. The chain couples TRBV5-6 to TRBJ2-1, with 10 bases aligning to TRBD2. Germline assignment: CDR1 SGHDT and CDR2 YYEEEE. The CDR3 length is 17 residues. This chain's CDR3 is CASSSEEASGSINERFF. The CDR3 DNA reads TGTGCCAGCAGTTCCGAAGAGGCTAGCGGGAGTATCAATGAGCGGTTCTTC. The full variable domain, rest sourced from reference TRBV5-6 and TRBJ2-1, is DAGVTQSPTHLIKTRGQQVTLRCSPKSGHDTVSWYQQALGQGPQFIFQYYEEEERQRGNFPDRFSGHQFPNYSSELNVNALLLGDSALYLCASSSEEASGSINERFFGPGTRLTVL.

This clonotype has at least ten counts. The chain uses TRBV6-6 and TRBJ1-2; no clear D. The CDR3 is 13 residues long. Germline values: CDR1 MNHNY, CDR2 SVGAGI (reference sequence). V was pared by 6 bases and J by 3 bases, with 11 bases between. CDR3 amino acids: CASSPPVHYGYTF. CDR3 bases: TGTGCCAGCAGCCCTCCGGTCCACTATGGCTACACCTTC.

This clonotype was counted once. A read error may produce the germline difference seen at one junction end. This chain uses TRBV5-4 with TRBJ2-2; a weak D match, TRBD2 (5 bases). CDR3 length: 16 amino acids. Germline CDR1 SGHNT, CDR2 YYREEE (reference sequence). The CDR3 DNA is TGTGCCAGCAGCCCCCGCTGGTCGAGTAACGCCGGGGAGCTATTTTTC. This sequence encodes CASSPRWSSNAGELFF.

A note on this clonotype: This may stem from a read error, because a much larger clone lies one nucleotide away. This chain joins TRBV6-1 and TRBJ2-1; tentative D call: TRBD1 (5 bases). V was cut by 7 bases and J by 3 bases, with 19 bases left in between. This CDR3 has 16 amino acids. Germline V gives CDR1 MNHNS, CDR2 SASEGT. The DNA of the CDR3 is TGTGCCAGCAAAGGGGCAGGGTTTGGGTTCTACAATGAGCAGTTCTTC. This gives the protein CASKGAGFGFYNEQFF.

This clonotype was detected once. In this CDR3 the conserved last residue, phenylalanine or tryptophan, is missing, so a read error is likely. V and J are TRBV14 and TRBJ1-5; D not resolved. The CDR3 runs to 13 residues. Germline CDR1 reads SGHDN; CDR2 reads FVKESK. The CDR3 nucleotides read TGTGCCAGCGGCCAAGCGGGCGGTCAGCCCCAGCATTTA. Amino acid sequence: CASGQAGGQPQHL.

Concerning this clonotype itself: One end of the junction fails to match germline, which may point to a read error. The chain recombines TRBV6-5 with TRBJ2-2; 8 nucleotides match TRBD2. The CDR3 consists of 17 residues. Germline assignment: CDR1 MNHEY and CDR2 SVGAGI. In DNA form, the CDR3 reads TGTGCCAACAGTTACACTCCGGGACTAGAGAACACCGGGGAGCTGTTTTTT. As protein: CANSYTPGLENTGELFF.

As concerns this clonotype: Just one base apart from a much larger clone, this may be a read error. CDR3 bases: TGTGCCAGCAACCCGACTAGCGGTGAGCTGTTCTTC. The encoded protein is CASNPTSGELFF. The rearrangement joins TRBV7-9 to TRBJ2-1; 9 positions match TRBD2. Germline values: CDR1 SEHNR, CDR2 FQNEAQ (reference sequence). CDR3 size: 12 residues.

A few counts support this clonotype. The rearrangement uses TRBV28 and TRBJ2-7, with 8 bases aligning to TRBD2. Germline CDR1 is MDHEN and CDR2 is SYDVKM. With V trimmed by 5 bases and J by 7 bases, 7 bases remained unmatched. The length of the CDR3 is 13 residues. The CDR3 sequence is CASSRAGVGEQYF. In DNA, the CDR3 is TGTGCCAGCAGTCGAGCGGGAGTGGGAGAGCAGTACTTC.

This chain connects TRBV18 to TRBJ2-7; weak D call: TRBD2 (6 bases). The germline gives CDR1 KGHSH, CDR2 LQKENI. The CDR3 has 13 amino acids. V was trimmed by 5 bases and J by 3 bases, leaving 11 bases between them. In nucleotides, the CDR3 is TGTGCCAGCTCAAGGACTACCCACTACGAGCAGTACTTC. It yields the protein CASSRTTHYEQYF.

As to this clonotype: One end of the junction varies from germline; a read error may be responsible. The chain recombines TRBV6-1 with TRBJ1-1; 7 bases are a match to TRBD1. This CDR3 region has 13 residues. Germline V CDR1 and CDR2: MNHNS, SASEGT. CDR3: CATKRQGGTEASF. The CDR3 DNA reads TGTGCCACCAAGAGGCAGGGGGGAACTGAAGCTTCCTTT.

The chain combines TRBV10-2 with TRBJ2-3; TRBD2 matches at 7 bases. CDR3 length: 15 amino acids. CDR1 is WSHSY and CDR2 is SAAADI in the germline V gene. V was clipped by 4 bases and J by 3 bases; unmatched bases: 7. The chain's CDR3 is CASSAPSGGTDTQYF. The DNA of the CDR3 is TGCGCCAGCAGTGCCCCTAGCGGAGGGACAGATACGCAGTATTTT.

With respect to this clonotype: This may be a read error, as it is one base from a much larger clone. The chain carries TRBV11-2 and TRBJ2-1; D unclear. The CDR3 extends over 16 amino acids. CDR1 is SGHAT and CDR2 is FQNNGV in the germline V gene. Trimming took 1 base from V and 2 from J, leaving 12 bases between them. CDR3 nucleotide sequence: TGTGCCAGCAGCTTAGTGGTGGCTCCGACCTACAATGAGCAGTTCTTC. Translating it yields CASSLVVAPTYNEQFF.

Concerning this clonotype: At one end, the junction sequence differs from germline, possibly due to a read error. This sequence joins TRBV28 and TRBJ2-1; D perhaps matches TRBD2 (5 bases). CDR1 is MDHEN, CDR2 SYDVKM, per germline. The CDR3 totals 12 residues. This CDR3 reads CVSGFELNEQFF. CDR3 in DNA: TGTGTCAGCGGTTTTGAGCTGAATGAGCAGTTCTTC.

Remarks on this clonotype: Mismatch with germline at one junction end may stem from a read error. The chain has TRBV24-1 and TRBJ1-1, with TRBD1 matching 10 bases. This CDR3 comprises 19 residues. From germline, CDR1 is KGHDR and CDR2 SFDVKD. DNA of the CDR3: TGTGCCACCAGTGATTCAAGGGCGATACCGGGACAGGGGAACATTGAAGCTTTCTTT. Translating gives CATSDSRAIPGQGNIEAFF.

As to this clonotype: A much larger clone is a single base away; this may be a read error. The chain couples TRBV6-2 or TRBV6-3 to TRBJ2-3; a weak D match, TRBD2 (5 bases). Per germline, CDR1 MNHEY and CDR2 SVGEGT. This CDR3 spans 14 amino acids. The CDR3 loop reads CASSPRGREDMQYF. Written as DNA, the CDR3 is TGTGCCAGCAGCCCCCGAGGCCGGGAAGATATGCAGTATTTT.

In this sample, this clonotype turned up many times. The gene calls are TRBV30 and TRBJ1-1; TRBD1 might be the D (6 bases). The V gene's germline CDR1 is GTSNPN and CDR2 SVGIG (reference sequence). Trimming removed 4 bases at V and 7 bases at J, with 22 bases between. This CDR3 spans 15 amino acids. CDR3 in amino acids: CAWIPIQGGLGEAFF. CDR3 coding DNA: TGTGCCTGGATCCCAATTCAAGGGGGACTGGGTGAAGCTTTCTTT.

Notes on this clonotype: One base away lies a much larger clone, so this may be a sequencing read error. This chain joins TRBV4-1 and TRBJ2-7; D may be TRBD2 (5 bases). V lost 1 base and J 3 bases, leaving 13 bases between the germline ends. CDR1 and CDR2 from the germline V gene are MGHRA and YSYEKL. CDR3 length equals 15 residues. CDR3 protein: CASSQGLAENYEQYF. The CDR3, as DNA: TGCGCCAGCAGCCAAGGCCTAGCCGAGAACTACGAGCAGTACTTC.

On this clonotype: One base away lies a much larger clone, so this may be a sequencing read error. The rearrangement links TRBV6-1 to TRBJ2-7, with D maybe TRBD2 (5 bases). Per the germline V gene, CDR1 is MNHNS and CDR2 is SASEGT. The CDR3 has 13 residues. The CDR3, as DNA: TGTGCCAGCGGTGAGCGGCAGACCTACGAGCAGTACTTC. Amino acids: CASGERQTYEQYF.

This clonotype was picked up one time. This rearrangement joins TRBV5-1 to TRBJ2-1, with 12 bases matching TRBD2. Germline values: CDR1 SGHRS, CDR2 YFSETQ. The CDR3 loop spans 15 amino acids. The J segment lost 9 bases and the V segment lost 0 bases, leaving 4 bases of the junction unmatched. In nucleotides, the CDR3 is TGCGCCAGCAGCTTGGTGACTAGCGGGAGTCTTGAGCAGTTCTTC. As protein: CASSLVTSGSLEQFF.